This TCR beta chain was sequenced in a study of shared clonotypes between healthy human individuals. This clone was seen once. The antigen remains undetermined. CCR7-negative CD45RA+ TemRA cells were combined with CD45RO+ cells to form CD8 memory. The CDR3 is made up of 13 amino acids. Germline lookup yields CDR1 SGHRS and CDR2 YFSETQ. V was shortened by 6 bases and J by 8 bases, with 17 bases between the two germline ends. Study results and caveats: Naive CD4 clonotypes overlapped across a handful of donors at around 5%.

An assay was performed, and its level was deep. Sequencing was performed with immunoSEQ multiplex PCR; in TCRdb, only in-frame clones are kept and a portion is missing. The table shows roughly 400,000 clones, with approximately 97% occurring only once. The clonotype comes from a young man in good health. Sequenced sample: memory CD8+ T cells sorted from blood. Described subset: CD45RO+ cells pooled with CCR7-negative TemRA cells. The V gene is TRBV5-1, the J gene TRBJ1-2; possibly TRBD1 for D (5 bases). CDR3 DNA: TGCGCCAGCACCACGCAGGGCCCTGGGGGCTACACCTTC. Its protein product is CASTTQGPGGYTF. Full variable domain (outside the CDR3, taken from reference TRBV5-1 and TRBJ1-2): KAGVTQTPRYLIKTRGQQVTLSCSPISGHRSVSWYQQTPGQGLQFLFEYFSETQRNKGNFPGRFSGRQFSNSRSEMNVSTLELGDSALYLCASTTQGPGGYTFGSGTRLTVV.